This T cell receptor beta chain was identified in a study of blood T cell repertoires in COVID-19. Across the whole study: Samples came from the United States, Italy and Spain, spanning acute and convalescent COVID-19. Nucleic acid was either cDNA or gDNA, and it came from T cells, B-cell-depleted T cells, or PBMCs.

Germline loops: CDR1 SNHLY, CDR2 FYNNEI. V was pared by 7 bases and J by 1 base, with 13 bases between. CDR3 length: 14 amino acids. Authors' processing steps: Amplification of reference gene primers was used by the study to estimate nucleated cell counts. Some clones are missing from TCRdb's copy, which holds only in-frame ones; the method was immunoSEQ multiplex PCR. V and J calls and clone size are as listed in that table; D and trimming were resolved from the DNA. Of 55,000 to 90,000 clones in the sample, around 90% were seen once. This sequence originates from a human donor with active COVID-19. The donor label of this sample is uncertain. Sequencing was carried out using peripheral blood. The chain joins TRBV2 to TRBJ1-2; no firm D call. The CDR3 is CASTGVAGNYGYTF. DNA of the CDR3: TGTGCCAGCACGGGCGTGGCGGGTAACTATGGCTACACCTTC.